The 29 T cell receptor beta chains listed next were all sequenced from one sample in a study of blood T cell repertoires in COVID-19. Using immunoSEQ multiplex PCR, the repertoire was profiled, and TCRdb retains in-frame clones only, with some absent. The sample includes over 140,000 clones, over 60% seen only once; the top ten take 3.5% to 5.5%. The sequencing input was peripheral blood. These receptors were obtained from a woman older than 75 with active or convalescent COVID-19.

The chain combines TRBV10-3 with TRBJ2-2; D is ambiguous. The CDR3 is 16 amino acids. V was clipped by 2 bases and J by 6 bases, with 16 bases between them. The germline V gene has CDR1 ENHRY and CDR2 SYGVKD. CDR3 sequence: CAISEALRAAPGELFF. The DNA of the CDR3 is TGTGCCATCAGTGAGGCCCTTCGTGCGGCACCCGGGGAGCTGTTTTTT.

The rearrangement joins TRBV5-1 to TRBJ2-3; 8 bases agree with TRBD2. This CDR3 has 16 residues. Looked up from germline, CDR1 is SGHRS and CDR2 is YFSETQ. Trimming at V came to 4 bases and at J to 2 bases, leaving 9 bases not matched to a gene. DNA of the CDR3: TGCGCCAGCAGCCTAGGACGGGGGGGCGCCACAGATACGCAGTATTTT. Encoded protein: CASSLGRGGATDTQYF.

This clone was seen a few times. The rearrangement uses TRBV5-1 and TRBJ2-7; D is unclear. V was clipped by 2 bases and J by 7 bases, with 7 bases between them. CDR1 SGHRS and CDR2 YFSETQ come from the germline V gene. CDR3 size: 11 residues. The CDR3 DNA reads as TGCGCCAGCAGCTTAAACAGAGAGCAGTACTTC. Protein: CASSLNREQYF.

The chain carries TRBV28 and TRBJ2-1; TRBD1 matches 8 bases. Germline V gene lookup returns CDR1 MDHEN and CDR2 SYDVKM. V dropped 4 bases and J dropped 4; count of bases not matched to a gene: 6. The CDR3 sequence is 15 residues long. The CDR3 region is CASSSGQGRYNEQFF. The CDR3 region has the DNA TGTGCCAGCAGTTCAGGACAGGGCCGTTACAATGAGCAGTTCTTC.

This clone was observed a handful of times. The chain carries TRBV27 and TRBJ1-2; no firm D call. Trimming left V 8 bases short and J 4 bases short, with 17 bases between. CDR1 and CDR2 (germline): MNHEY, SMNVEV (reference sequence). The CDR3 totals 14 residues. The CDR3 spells CASAAGASGYGYTF. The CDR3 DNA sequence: TGTGCCAGCGCTGCTGGAGCGTCGGGCTATGGCTACACCTTC.

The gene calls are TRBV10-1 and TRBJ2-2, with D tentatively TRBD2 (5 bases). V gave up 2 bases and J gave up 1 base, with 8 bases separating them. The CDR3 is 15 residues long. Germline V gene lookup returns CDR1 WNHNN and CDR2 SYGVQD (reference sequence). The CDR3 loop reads CASSEKRLNTGELFF. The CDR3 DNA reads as TGCGCCAGCAGTGAGAAGCGGCTGAACACCGGGGAGCTGTTTTTT.

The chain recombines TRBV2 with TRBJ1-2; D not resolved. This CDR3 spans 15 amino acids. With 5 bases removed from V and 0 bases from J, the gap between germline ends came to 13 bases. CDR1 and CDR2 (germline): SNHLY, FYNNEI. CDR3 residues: CASSQTPLANYGYTF. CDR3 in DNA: TGTGCCAGCAGTCAAACCCCTCTAGCTAACTATGGCTACACCTTC.

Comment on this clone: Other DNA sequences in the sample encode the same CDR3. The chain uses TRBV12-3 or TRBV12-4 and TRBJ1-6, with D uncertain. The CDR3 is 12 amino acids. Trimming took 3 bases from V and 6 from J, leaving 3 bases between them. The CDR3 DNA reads TGTGCCAGCAGTTTCGGTAATTCACCCCTCCACTTT. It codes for CASSFGNSPLHF.

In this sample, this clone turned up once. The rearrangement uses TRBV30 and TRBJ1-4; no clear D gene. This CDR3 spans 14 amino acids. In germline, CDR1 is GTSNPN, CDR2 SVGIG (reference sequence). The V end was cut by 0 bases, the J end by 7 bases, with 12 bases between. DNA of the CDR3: TGTGCCTGGAGTGTAAGGCAGGATAGTGAAAAACTGTTTTTT. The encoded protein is CAWSVRQDSEKLFF.

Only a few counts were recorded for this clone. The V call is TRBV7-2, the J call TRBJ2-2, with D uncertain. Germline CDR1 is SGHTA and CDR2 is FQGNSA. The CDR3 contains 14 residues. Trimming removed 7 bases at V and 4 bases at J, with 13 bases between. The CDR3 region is CASISGVLTGELFF. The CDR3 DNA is TGTGCCAGCATATCCGGTGTCCTCACCGGGGAGCTGTTTTTT.

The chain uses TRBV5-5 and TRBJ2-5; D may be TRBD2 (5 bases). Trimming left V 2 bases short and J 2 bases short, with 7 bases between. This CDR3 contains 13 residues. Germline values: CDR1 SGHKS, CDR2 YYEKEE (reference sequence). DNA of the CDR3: TGTGCCAGCAGCTTCGGGAATCAAGAGACCCAGTACTTC. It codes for CASSFGNQETQYF.

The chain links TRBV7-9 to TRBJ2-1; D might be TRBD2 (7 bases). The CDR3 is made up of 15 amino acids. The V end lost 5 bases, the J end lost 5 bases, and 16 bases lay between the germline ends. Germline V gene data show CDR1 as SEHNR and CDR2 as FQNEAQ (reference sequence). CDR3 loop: CASSKGGGEHNEQFF. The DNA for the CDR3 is TGTGCCAGCAGCAAAGGAGGGGGGGAGCACAATGAGCAGTTCTTC.

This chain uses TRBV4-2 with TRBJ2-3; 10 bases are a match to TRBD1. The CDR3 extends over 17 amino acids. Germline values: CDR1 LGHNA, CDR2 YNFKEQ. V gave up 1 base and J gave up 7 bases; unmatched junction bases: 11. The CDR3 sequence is CASSQVGQGPSLNTQYF. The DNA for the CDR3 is TGTGCCAGCAGCCAAGTGGGACAGGGGCCTTCATTAAATACGCAGTATTTT.

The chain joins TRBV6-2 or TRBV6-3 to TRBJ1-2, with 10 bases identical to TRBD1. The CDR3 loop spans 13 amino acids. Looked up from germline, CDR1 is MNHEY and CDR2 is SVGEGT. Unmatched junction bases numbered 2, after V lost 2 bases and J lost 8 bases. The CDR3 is CASSYGTGVGYTF. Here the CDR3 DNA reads TGTGCCAGCAGTTACGGGACAGGGGTCGGCTACACCTTC.

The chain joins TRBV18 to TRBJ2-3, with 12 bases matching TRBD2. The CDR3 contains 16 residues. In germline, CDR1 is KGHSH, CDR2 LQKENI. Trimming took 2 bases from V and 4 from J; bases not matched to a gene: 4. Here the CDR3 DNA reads TGTGCCAGCTCACCAGCACTAGCGGGGGGATCAGATACGCAGTATTTT. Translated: CASSPALAGGSDTQYF.

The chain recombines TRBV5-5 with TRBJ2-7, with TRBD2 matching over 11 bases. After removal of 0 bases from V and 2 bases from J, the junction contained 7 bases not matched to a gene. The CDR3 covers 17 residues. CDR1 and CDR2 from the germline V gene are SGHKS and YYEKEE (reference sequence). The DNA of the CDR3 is TGTGCCAGCAGCTTGGGGTCTAGCGGGGGGCTAGCCTACGAGCAGTACTTC. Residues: CASSLGSSGGLAYEQYF.

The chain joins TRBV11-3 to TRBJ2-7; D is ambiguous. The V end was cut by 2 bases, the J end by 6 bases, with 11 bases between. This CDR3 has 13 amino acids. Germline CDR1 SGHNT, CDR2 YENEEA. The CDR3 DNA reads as TGTGCCAGCAGCTTAAGGCAGGCTGGCGAGCAGTACTTC. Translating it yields CASSLRQAGEQYF.

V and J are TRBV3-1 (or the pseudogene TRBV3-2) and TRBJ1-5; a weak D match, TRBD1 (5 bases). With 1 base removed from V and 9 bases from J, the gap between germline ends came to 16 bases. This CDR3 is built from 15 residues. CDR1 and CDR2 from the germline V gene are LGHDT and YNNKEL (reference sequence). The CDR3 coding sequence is TGTGCCAGCAGCCAAGGTAGTAGGGGAATGGGGCCCCAGCATTTT. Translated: CASSQGSRGMGPQHF.

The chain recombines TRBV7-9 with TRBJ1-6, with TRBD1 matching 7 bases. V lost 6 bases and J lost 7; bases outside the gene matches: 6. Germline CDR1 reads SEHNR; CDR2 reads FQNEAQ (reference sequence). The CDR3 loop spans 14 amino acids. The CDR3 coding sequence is TGTGCCAGCAGTACAGGGACAGACAATTCACCCCTCCACTTT. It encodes CASSTGTDNSPLHF.

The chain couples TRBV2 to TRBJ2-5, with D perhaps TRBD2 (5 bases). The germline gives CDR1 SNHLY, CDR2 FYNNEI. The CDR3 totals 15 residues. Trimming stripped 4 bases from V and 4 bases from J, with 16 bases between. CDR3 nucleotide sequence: TGTGCCAGCAGTGTATTGTCCGGGGTAGGAGAGACCCAGTACTTC. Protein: CASSVLSGVGETQYF.

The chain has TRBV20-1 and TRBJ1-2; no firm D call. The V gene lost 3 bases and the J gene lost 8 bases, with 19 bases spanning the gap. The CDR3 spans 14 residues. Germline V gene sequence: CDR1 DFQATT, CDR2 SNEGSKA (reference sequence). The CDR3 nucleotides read TGCAGTGCTAGTATAGGTTGGGGAGTCGTAGGCTACACCTTC. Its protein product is CSASIGWGVVGYTF.

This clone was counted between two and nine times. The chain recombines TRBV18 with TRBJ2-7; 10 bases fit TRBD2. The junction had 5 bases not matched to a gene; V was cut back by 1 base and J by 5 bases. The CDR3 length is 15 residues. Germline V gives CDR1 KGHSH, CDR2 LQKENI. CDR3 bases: TGTGCCAGCTCACCACTTGGGCTAGCGGGAGACGAGCAGTACTTC. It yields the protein CASSPLGLAGDEQYF. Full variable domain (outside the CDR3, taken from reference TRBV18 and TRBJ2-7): NAGVMQNPRHLVRRRGQEARLRCSPMKGHSHVYWYRQLPEEGLKFMVYLQKENIIDESGMPKERFSAEFPKEGPSILRIQQVVRGDSAAYFCASSPLGLAGDEQYFGPGTRLTVT.

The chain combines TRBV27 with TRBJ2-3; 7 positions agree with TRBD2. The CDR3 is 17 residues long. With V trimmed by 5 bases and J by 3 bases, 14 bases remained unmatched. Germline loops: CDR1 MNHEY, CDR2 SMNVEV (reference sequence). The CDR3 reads CASSRFRGGFITDTQYF. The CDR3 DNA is TGTGCCAGCAGTAGATTTCGGGGAGGGTTTATAACAGATACGCAGTATTTT.

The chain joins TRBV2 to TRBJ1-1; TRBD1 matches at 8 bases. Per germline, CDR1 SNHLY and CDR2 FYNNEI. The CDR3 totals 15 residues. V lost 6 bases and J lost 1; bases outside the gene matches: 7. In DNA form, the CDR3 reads TGTGCCAGCAGACGCGAGACAGGGGAGAACACTGAAGCTTTCTTT. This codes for CASRRETGENTEAFF.

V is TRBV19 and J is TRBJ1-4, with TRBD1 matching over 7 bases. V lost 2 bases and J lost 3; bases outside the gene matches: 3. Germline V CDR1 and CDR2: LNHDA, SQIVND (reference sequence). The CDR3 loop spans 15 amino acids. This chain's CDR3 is CASSIRGQANEKLFF. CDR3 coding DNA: TGTGCCAGTAGTATACGAGGACAGGCTAATGAAAAACTGTTTTTT.

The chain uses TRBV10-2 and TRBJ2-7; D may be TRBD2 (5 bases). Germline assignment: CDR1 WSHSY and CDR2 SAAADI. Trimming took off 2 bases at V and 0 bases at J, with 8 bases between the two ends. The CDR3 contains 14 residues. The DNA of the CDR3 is TGCGCCAGCAGTGAGGCTGGGAGCTCCTACGAGCAGTACTTC. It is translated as CASSEAGSSYEQYF.

CDR3 DNA sequence: TGCGCCAGCAGCCAAGATCGGCTAGCGGGGGGTTTTGGCCTTATGGGCGGGGAGCTGTTTTTT. It codes for CASSQDRLAGGFGLMGGELFF. This chain uses TRBV4-3 with TRBJ2-2; 11 bases match TRBD2. The CDR3 spans 21 residues. Per germline, CDR1 LGHNA and CDR2 YSLEER. J gave up 7 bases and V 0 bases, and 19 bases lay outside the gene matches.

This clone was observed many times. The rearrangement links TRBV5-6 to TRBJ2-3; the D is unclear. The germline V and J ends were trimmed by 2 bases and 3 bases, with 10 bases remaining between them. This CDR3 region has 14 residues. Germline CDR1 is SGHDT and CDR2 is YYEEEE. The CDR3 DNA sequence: TGTGCCAGCAGCTTCCGCCAGACTACAGATACGCAGTATTTT. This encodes CASSFRQTTDTQYF.

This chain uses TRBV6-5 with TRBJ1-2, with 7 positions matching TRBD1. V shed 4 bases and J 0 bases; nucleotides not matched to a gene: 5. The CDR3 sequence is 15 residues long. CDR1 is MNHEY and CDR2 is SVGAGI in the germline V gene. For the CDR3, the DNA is TGTGCCAGCAGTTCTCGGGGGACAGCTAACTATGGCTACACCTTC. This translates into CASSSRGTANYGYTF.